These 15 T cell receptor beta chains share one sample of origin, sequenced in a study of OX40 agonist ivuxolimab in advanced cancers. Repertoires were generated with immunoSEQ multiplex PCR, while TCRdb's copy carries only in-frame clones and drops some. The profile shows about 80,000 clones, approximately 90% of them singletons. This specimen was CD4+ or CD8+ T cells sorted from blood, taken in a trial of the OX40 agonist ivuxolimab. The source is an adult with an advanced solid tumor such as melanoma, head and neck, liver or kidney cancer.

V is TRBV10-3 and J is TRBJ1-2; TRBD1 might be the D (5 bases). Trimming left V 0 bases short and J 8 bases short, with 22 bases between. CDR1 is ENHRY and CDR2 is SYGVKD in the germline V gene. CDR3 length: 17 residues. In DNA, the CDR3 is TGTGCCATCAGTGAGTCGATCGGGGCCGGCGGTCGGGAAGGCTACACCTTC. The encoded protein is CAISESIGAGGREGYTF.

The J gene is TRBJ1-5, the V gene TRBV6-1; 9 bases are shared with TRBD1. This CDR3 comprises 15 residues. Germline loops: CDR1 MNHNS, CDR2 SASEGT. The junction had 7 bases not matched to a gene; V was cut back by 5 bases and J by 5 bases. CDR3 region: CASSQKDRGYQPQHF. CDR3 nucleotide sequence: TGTGCCAGCAGTCAAAAGGACAGGGGCTATCAGCCCCAGCATTTT.

The CDR3: CASSSNPGTNTEAFF. For the CDR3, the DNA is TGTGCCAGCAGCTCTAACCCGGGAACGAACACTGAAGCTTTCTTT. The chain recombines TRBV5-6 with TRBJ1-1; D unclear. V lost 3 bases to trimming and J lost 1 base, with 13 bases between them. This CDR3 spans 15 amino acids. Per the germline V gene, CDR1 is SGHDT and CDR2 is YYEEEE.

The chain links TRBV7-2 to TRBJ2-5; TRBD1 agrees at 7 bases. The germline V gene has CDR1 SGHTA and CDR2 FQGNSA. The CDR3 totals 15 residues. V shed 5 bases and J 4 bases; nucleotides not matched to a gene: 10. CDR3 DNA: TGTGCCAGCAGCCCCTTTATTTCAGGGGGAGAGACCCAGTACTTC. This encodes CASSPFISGGETQYF.

Here the CDR3 DNA reads TGTGCCAGCATTAAGGACCTAACTGAAGCTTTCTTT. This gives the protein CASIKDLTEAFF. The chain couples TRBV28 to TRBJ1-1; D ambiguous. V lost 7 bases and J 5 bases, leaving 11 bases between the germline ends. Germline CDR1 MDHEN, CDR2 SYDVKM. The CDR3 contains 12 residues.

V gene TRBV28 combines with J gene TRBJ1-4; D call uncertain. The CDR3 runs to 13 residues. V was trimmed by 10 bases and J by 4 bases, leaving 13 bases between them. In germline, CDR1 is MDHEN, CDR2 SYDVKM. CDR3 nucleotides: TGTGCCACCCGGGAGCCTAATAATGAAAAACTGTTTTTT. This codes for CATREPNNEKLFF. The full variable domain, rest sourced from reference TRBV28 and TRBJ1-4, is DVKVTQSSRYLVKRTGEKVFLECVQDMDHENMFWYRQDPGLGLRLIYFSYDVKMKEKGDIPEGYSVSREKKERFSLILESASTNQTSMYLCATREPNNEKLFFGSGTQLSVL.

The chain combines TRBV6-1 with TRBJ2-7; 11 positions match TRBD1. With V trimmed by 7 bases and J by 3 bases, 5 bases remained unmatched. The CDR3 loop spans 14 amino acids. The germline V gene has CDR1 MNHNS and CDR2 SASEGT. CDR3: CASISGTGGYEQYF. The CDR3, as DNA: TGTGCCAGCATCTCCGGGACAGGGGGCTACGAGCAGTACTTC.

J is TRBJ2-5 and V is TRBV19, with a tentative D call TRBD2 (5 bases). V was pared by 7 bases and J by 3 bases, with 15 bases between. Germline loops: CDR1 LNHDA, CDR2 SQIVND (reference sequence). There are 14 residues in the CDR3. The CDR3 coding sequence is TGTGCCAGTAAAGAGAGGCCGGGGAAAGAGACCCAGTACTTC. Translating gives CASKERPGKETQYF.

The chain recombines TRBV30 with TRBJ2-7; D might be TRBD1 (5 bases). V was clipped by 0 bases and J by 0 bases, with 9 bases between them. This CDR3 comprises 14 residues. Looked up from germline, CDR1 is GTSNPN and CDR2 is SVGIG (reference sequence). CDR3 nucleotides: TGTGCCTGGAGTGTCTGGGGCTCCTCCTACGAGCAGTACTTC. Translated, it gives CAWSVWGSSYEQYF. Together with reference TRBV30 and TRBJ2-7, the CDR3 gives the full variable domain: SQTIHQWPATLVQPVGSPLSLECTVEGTSNPNLYWYRQAAGRGLQLLFYSVGIGQISSEVPQNLSASRPQDRQFILSSKKLLLSDSGFYLCAWSVWGSSYEQYFGPGTRLTVT.

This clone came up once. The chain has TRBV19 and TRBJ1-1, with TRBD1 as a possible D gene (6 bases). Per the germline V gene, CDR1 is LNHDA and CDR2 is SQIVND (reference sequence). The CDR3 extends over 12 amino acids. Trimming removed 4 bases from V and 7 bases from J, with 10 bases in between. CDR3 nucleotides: TGTGCCAGTAGTAGCCGGGACATTGAAGCTTTCTTT. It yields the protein CASSSRDIEAFF.

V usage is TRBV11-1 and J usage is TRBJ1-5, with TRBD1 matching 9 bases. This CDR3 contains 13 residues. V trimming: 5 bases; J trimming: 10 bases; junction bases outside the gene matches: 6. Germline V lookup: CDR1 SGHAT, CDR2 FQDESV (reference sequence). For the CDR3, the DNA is TGTGCCAGCAGCCGGGGACAGGGACTACCCCAGCATTTT. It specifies CASSRGQGLPQHF.

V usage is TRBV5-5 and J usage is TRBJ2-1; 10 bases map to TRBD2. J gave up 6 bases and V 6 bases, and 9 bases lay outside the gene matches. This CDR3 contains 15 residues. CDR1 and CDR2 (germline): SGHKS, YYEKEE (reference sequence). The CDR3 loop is CASKRAAGGPNEQFF. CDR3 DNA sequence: TGTGCCAGCAAGCGGGCAGCGGGAGGGCCCAATGAGCAGTTCTTC.

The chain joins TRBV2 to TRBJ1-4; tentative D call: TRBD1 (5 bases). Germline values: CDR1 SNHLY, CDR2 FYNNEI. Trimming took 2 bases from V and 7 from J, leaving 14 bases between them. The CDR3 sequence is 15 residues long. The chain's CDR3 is CASSEWRQSAEKLFF. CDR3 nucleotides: TGTGCCAGCAGTGAATGGCGACAGTCGGCTGAAAAACTGTTTTTT.

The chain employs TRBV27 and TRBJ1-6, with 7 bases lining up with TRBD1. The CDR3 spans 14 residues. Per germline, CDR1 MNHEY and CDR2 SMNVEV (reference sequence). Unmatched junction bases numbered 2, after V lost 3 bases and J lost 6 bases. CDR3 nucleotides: TGTGCCAGCAGTTTGGGACAGCCTAATTCACCCCTCCACTTT. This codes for CASSLGQPNSPLHF.

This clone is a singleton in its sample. CDR3 sequence (DNA): TGTGCCAGCAGCTTACGAGGAATAGCGAGCTCCTACAATGAGCAGTTCTTC. The encoded protein is CASSLRGIASSYNEQFF. V is TRBV7-2 and J is TRBJ2-1, with a tentative D call TRBD2 (5 bases). The CDR3 runs 17 residues. Germline CDR1 is SGHTA and CDR2 is FQGNSA. Trimming took 2 bases from V and 0 from J, leaving 14 bases between them.